One TCR beta chain is described in this entry. This specimen comes from a study of T cells after somatic rescue of genetic block. Sequencing was performed with immunoSEQ multiplex PCR; in TCRdb, only in-frame clones are kept and a portion is missing. The sample includes 80,000 to 90,000 clones, approximately 90% of them seen just once. Sequencing was carried out using peripheral blood mononuclear cells (PBMCs). This clonotype originated in a woman younger than 30.

The CDR3 DNA reads as TGCAGCGTTGAGGGGACGGGCCATTCTAGCTCCTACGAGCAGTACTTC. Protein: CSVEGTGHSSSYEQYF. The chain carries TRBV29-1 and TRBJ2-7, with D perhaps being TRBD1 or TRBD2 (5 bases each). Germline V lookup: CDR1 SQVTM, CDR2 ANQGSEA. The CDR3 has 16 amino acids. V lost 3 bases to trimming and J lost 0 bases, with 18 bases between them.